This paragraph covers one TCR beta chain sequence. This clonotype was recorded many times. Its target antigen remains unknown. Base quality data are lacking; no much larger clone is found one base away. The sample's time point label is to be understood as: persistent/refractory GD, antithyroid drugs over 5 years with positive TRAb. For both TCR sequencing and RNA sequencing, RNA was extracted from PBMCs in TRIzol. The diagnosis of Graves' disease followed American Thyroid Association guidelines. Patients were recruited from an endocrinology department in Xi'an, China. Each patient gave about 9.1 milliliters of peripheral blood, collected in an EDTA anticoagulant tube. PBMCs were isolated by Ficoll Paque Plus density gradient separation without further T cell sorting. An Agilent 2100 Bioanalyzer and agarose gel were used to check RNA quality, and a NanoDrop 2000 was used to measure RNA concentration.

The record originates from a study of regulatory T cells in long-lasting Graves disease (dated by TCRdb to 2020 to 2023). For context, the study as a whole: Persistent Graves' disease meant more than 5 years of antithyroid drug treatment with TSH receptor autoantibodies that stayed positive. In the clinical cohort, patients with persistent Graves' disease had used antithyroid drugs for an average of approximately eleven years. The study was registered as a clinical trial and conducted in China. A total of around 35 samples underwent TCR sequencing, from roughly 13 patients with persistent Graves' disease and approximately 20 patients with newly diagnosed Graves' disease. This study used TCR sequencing and RNA sequencing of peripheral blood to compare persistent Graves' disease patients against newly diagnosed Graves' disease patients.

The study at large found these results: Patients with persistent disease shared more public clonotypes (around 3,000) than newly diagnosed patients did (nearly 1,000). Lower TCR Shannon entropy and fewer highly expanded clones were observed in persistent Graves' disease patients than in newly diagnosed patients, which suggested clonal expansion. Only the TCR beta chain was sequenced and analyzed. The study examined only peripheral blood because the primary lesion, thyroid tissue, could not be accessed. As a limitation, the authors acknowledged that the small sample size may reduce accuracy.

Library preparation was by multiplex PCR. The sequencing machine was an Illumina HiSeq 4000. To build TCR beta libraries, CDR3 regions were amplified by Arm-PCR using iRepertoire HTBI primers. Gel purification was performed on PCR products prior to sequencing. The authors' analysis ran thus. A total of 62 TRBV and approximately 13 TRBJ segments were identified across samples and were used for gene usage analysis of CDR3 amino acid clonotypes. Filtered high-quality paired reads were merged into contigs using COPE and FqMerger. BLAST was used to align contigs to IMGT TRBV, TRBD and TRBJ reference genes, with CDR3 defined following IMGT. Any clonotype with a frequency above 0.1% was classified as a highly expanded clone. Shannon entropy served as the measure of repertoire diversity, while the Gini coefficient captured V-J evenness. A clonotype was considered public if more than one individual shared it. TCRdb passed the public sequencing reads through fastp at Q25 and MiXCR, retaining productive beta sequences. Here each entry gathers all rows of one CDR3 protein and keeps the most common genes and DNA. The V and J calls were not made by the authors but by TCRdb's processing. The sample has approximately 690,000 distinct CDR3 sequences on record, around 32% of them singletons. The ten largest clones represent around 42% of the sample.

The clonotype was recovered from a female donor with Graves disease. Sample: peripheral blood mononuclear cells (PBMCs), taken when the disease was refractory, from a patient treated with antithyroid drugs.

Here the CDR3 is given as CAIRGDREGYEQYF. The DNA sequence follows: TGTGCCATCAGGGGGGACAGGGAAGGTTACGAGCAGTACTTC. In this chain, TRBV10-3 is recombined with TRBJ2-7; 9 middle bases align to TRBD1. From a lookup of the germline V gene, CDR1 and CDR2 are ENHRY and SYGVKD. V is trimmed back by 6 bases and J by 4 bases, and the junction contains 7 bases that no gene match accounts for. Counted from cysteine to phenylalanine, this CDR3 has 14 amino acids. Only the CDR3 portion is preserved as DNA: 42 bases, with reading frame beginning at the first base.